This record concerns one TCR beta chain sequence. The clone's antigen remains unknown. No base quality information exists; no much larger clone differs at one position. The immunoSEQ Assay, a bias-controlled multiplex PCR, was used to amplify TCRbeta CDR3 regions from genomic DNA. The original methods were these. Nucleated cell counts per sample were estimated from amplification of reference gene primers within the assay. To quantify the absolute abundance of each unique TCRbeta CDR3 rearrangement, sequence reads were collapsed and filtered. For each sample, productive Simpson clonality was calculated as the square root of Simpson's diversity index across productive rearrangements. TCRdb holds this immuneACCESS table with in-frame rearrangements only. Some clones are missing; in checked studies, unresolved V genes explain under half, and the rest has no known cause. The V and J calls and the clone size are those of that table, but D and trimming were determined from the DNA. The sample data list about 210,000 clones, and approximately 90% of these were observed just once. The ten largest clones add up to approximately 1.2% of the sample.

This entry comes from a study of blood T cell repertoires in COVID-19 (dated by TCRdb to the early 2020s). For context, the study as a whole: Collaborator samples came from the United States, Italy and Spain and covered acute and convalescent phases of COVID-19. The prospective study material was composed of cDNA or gDNA derived from T cells, B-cell-depleted T cells, or PBMCs. Where available, HLA class I and class II types were obtained from metadata supplied by the sample provider rather than from assay-based typing. Nearly every sample came with metadata listing a de-identified subject ID, COVID-19 status, age in years and sex. The dataset comprised deeply sampled blood TCRbeta repertoires from subjects exposed to, actively infected with, or recovered from COVID-19. The samples were drawn from two sources: the first 160 participants of the ongoing ImmuneRACE study, and 1,000 to 1,500 subjects contributed by 6 global collaborators. The repertoires were released in a freely available public database meant as a resource for research on the immune response to SARS-CoV-2.

Results and caveats for the whole study, not just this receptor: Clinical and demographic metadata were provided uncurated, with the amount varying by source and participant.

The germline ends are 13 bases apart after V is trimmed by 5 bases and J by 3 bases. The CDR3 covers 14 residues, taking in both the cysteine and the phenylalanine. The entry retains the CDR3 DNA only, 42 bases that are in frame from base 1. Looking up the germline V gene yields CDR1 MRHNA and CDR2 SNTAGT. Whole blood was collected in K2EDTA tubes by collaborating institutions according to the institutions' own protocols. For TCRbeta analysis, collaborators shipped samples in one of three forms: frozen whole blood, isolated PBMCs, or DNA extracted from either of those sample types. Sample: peripheral blood. The receptor chain draws on TRBV6-4 and TRBJ1-1, with the D gene too uncertain to name. The origin of this receptor is a man aged 25-40 years with acute or convalescent COVID-19. The nucleotide sequence is given as TGTGCCAGCAGTCGGGATCCCGGGTACACTGAAGCTTTCTTT. This yields the protein CASSRDPGYTEAFF.